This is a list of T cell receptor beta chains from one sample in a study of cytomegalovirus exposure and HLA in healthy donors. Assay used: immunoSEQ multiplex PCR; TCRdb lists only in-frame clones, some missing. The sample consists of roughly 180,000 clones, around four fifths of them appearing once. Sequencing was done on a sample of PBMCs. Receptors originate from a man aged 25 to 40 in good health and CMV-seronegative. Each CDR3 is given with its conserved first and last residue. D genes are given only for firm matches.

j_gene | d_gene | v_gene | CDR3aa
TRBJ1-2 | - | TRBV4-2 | CASSQGSGSTLRGYTF
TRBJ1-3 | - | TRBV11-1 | CASSLAPPTVSGNTIYF
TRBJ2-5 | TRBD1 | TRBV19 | CASSIGDRERKETQYF
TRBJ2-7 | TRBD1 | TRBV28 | CASSIPGQGSYEQYF
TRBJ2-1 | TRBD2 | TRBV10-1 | CASSPSGRYEQFF
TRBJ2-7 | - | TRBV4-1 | CASSPGLVPSYEQYF
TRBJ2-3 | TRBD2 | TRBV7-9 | CASSPPGLASTDTQYF
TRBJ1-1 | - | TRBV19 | CASSLETGVTEAFF
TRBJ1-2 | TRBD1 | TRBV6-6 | CASSYSGQGAVGYTF
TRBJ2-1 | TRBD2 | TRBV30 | CAWSVTGLAGGPAYNEQFF
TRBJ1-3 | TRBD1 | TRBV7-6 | CASSTGQGGSGNTIYF
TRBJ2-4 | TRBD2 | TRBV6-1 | CASSERSGGSQGAKNIQYF
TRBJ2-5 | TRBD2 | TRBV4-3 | CASSRGTSGYQETQYF
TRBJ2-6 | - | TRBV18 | CASSPDSSGANVLTF
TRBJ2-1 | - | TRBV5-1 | CASSSWGGLGFNEQFF
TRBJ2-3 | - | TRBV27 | CASSLLSRLEGLADTQYF
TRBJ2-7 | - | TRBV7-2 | CASSSAYEQYF
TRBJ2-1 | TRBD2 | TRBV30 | CAWSVAGSDGEQFF
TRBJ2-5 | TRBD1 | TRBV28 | CASSPSGTGEETQYF
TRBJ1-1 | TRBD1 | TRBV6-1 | CATSRGDRAREAFF
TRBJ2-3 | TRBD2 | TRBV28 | CASSFLAGVGDTQYF
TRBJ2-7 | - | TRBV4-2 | CASSQGGGMDYEQYF
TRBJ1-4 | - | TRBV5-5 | CASSSLGAEKLFF
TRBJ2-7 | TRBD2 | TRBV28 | CAGGEAAGREQYF
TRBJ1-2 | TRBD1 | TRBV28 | CASSSGQEDYGYTF
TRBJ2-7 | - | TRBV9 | CASSPGDSHAREQYF
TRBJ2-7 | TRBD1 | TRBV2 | CASRGQVSSYEQYF
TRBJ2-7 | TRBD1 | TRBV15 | CATSRSGTVNEQYF
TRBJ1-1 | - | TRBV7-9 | CSSSLGEINTEAFF
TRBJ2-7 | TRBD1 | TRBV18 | CASSPTGQGGGEQYF
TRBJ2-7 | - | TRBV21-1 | CASSINRGGSGGQDEQYF
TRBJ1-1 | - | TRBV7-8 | CASSNGRVNTEAFF
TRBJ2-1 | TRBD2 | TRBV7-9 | CASSLWRGATYNEQFF
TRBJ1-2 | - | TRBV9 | CASSVDTGTLNGYTF
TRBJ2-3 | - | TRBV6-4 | CASSDGGATDTQYF
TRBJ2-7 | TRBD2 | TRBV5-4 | CASSLGGGARYEQYF
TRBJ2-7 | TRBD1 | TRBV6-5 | CASRPGQGVYEQYF
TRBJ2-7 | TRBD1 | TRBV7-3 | CASSLRGEGGVYEQYF
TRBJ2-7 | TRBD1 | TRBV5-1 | CASSLGQGVSYEQYF
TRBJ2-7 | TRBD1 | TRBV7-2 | CASSLSARGSEQYF